The 6 T cell receptor beta chains below all came from one sample that was sequenced in a study of blood T cell repertoires in COVID-19. Clones were read by immunoSEQ multiplex PCR, and TCRdb kept only the in-frame ones, dropping some. The sample holds 140,000 to 150,000 clones; over 85% are singletons and the top ten take roughly 1.6%. Sequencing used peripheral blood. Source of these receptors: a human donor in a cohort sampled during active COVID-19.

CDR3 nucleotides: TGCGCCAGCAGCTTACGGGGGGGCCGCACAGATACGCAGTATTTT. Its protein is CASSLRGGRTDTQYF. The rearrangement joins TRBV5-1 to TRBJ2-3, with TRBD2 identical over 8 bases. This CDR3 has 15 amino acids. V shed 2 bases, J shed 1 base, and the junction held 3 bases outside the gene matches. Germline CDR1 and CDR2: SGHRS and YFSETQ.

This chain links TRBV7-9 with TRBJ2-1; the match to TRBD2 covers 9 bases. The V gene end was trimmed by 7 bases and the J gene end by 5 bases; junction bases not matched to a gene: 9. Germline values: CDR1 SEHNR, CDR2 FQNEAQ (reference sequence). The CDR3 sequence is 15 residues long. The DNA of the CDR3 is TGTGCCAGCATCCTATCTAGCGGGGTCAACAATGAGCAGTTCTTC. It codes for CASILSSGVNNEQFF.

This rearrangement joins TRBV6-6 to TRBJ2-5, with D perhaps assigned TRBD1 or TRBD2 (5 bases each). The V end was cut by 5 bases, the J end by 5 bases, with 12 bases between. This CDR3 comprises 13 residues. Looked up from germline, CDR1 is MNHNY and CDR2 is SVGAGI (reference sequence). CDR3 region: CASSRGRGETQYF. The CDR3 bases are TGTGCCAGCAGTCGGGGCCGCGGGGAGACCCAGTACTTC.

The chain employs TRBV7-9 and TRBJ2-7, with D possibly being TRBD1 (6 bases). The CDR3 is made up of 14 amino acids. Germline V lookup: CDR1 SEHNR, CDR2 FQNEAQ (reference sequence). V was trimmed by 3 bases and J by 6 bases, leaving 15 bases between them. The CDR3 DNA sequence: TGTGCCAGCAGCTTCAGGGGCGTCCCCAGCGAGCAGTACTTC. Amino acid sequence: CASSFRGVPSEQYF.

The rearrangement links TRBV11-2 to TRBJ2-2; D possibly corresponds to TRBD1 (6 bases). V lost 5 bases and J lost 4, with 14 bases in between. From germline, CDR1 is SGHAT and CDR2 FQNNGV. CDR3 length equals 15 residues. In DNA, the CDR3 is TGTGCCAGCAGCCCGTATTCAGGGGTCACCGGGGAGCTGTTTTTT. It is translated as CASSPYSGVTGELFF.

V is TRBV7-2 and J is TRBJ1-1, with D maybe TRBD1 (6 bases). Germline CDR1 and CDR2: SGHTA and FQGNSA. The V end lost 3 bases, the J end lost 3 bases, and 11 bases lay between the germline ends. The CDR3 consists of 14 residues. CDR3 protein: CASSFREGDTEAFF. In DNA, the CDR3 is TGTGCCAGCAGCTTCCGGGAGGGGGACACTGAAGCTTTCTTT.